This is a list of T cell receptor beta chains from one sample in a study of blood T cell repertoires in COVID-19. Method: immunoSEQ multiplex PCR; TCRdb's copy keeps in-frame clones and lacks some. The sample has hundreds of thousands of clones; 85% are singletons. Sequencing was performed on peripheral blood. Source of these receptors: a human donor in a cohort sampled during active COVID-19. CDR3s include the opening cysteine and the closing phenylalanine or tryptophan. The order of the fields is J gene, clone size, V gene, D gene, CDR3 DNA, CDR3 protein. A D gene is named only where the DNA matches it firmly. The size entry is marked missing in some rows and otherwise reads once, few, many or a size class.

j_gene: TRBJ1-1
abundance: .
v_gene: TRBV6-5
d_gene: TRBD1
CDR3nt: TGTGCCAGCAGCCTGAGGACCAGGGGGACTGAAGCTTTCTTT
CDR3aa: CASSLRTRGTEAFF

j_gene: TRBJ1-6
abundance: many
v_gene: TRBV25-1
d_gene: TRBD1
CDR3nt: TGTGCCAGCAGTCACAGGGGTAGGGGTTCACCCCTCCACTTT
CDR3aa: CASSHRGRGSPLHF

j_gene: TRBJ2-7
abundance: .
v_gene: TRBV30
d_gene: .
CDR3nt: TGTGCCTGGAGTGCCCCCTCGGGACAGCGGGTCGAGCAGTACTTC
CDR3aa: CAWSAPSGQRVEQYF

j_gene: TRBJ1-1
abundance: .
v_gene: TRBV7-3
d_gene: TRBD1
CDR3nt: TGTGCCAGCAGCCTCGGGACAGGTAATGAAGCTTTCTTT
CDR3aa: CASSLGTGNEAFF

j_gene: TRBJ1-1
abundance: .
v_gene: TRBV5-1
d_gene: .
CDR3nt: TGCGCCAGCAGCTTCCGACGGGACACTGAAGCTTTCTTT
CDR3aa: CASSFRRDTEAFF

j_gene: TRBJ2-1
abundance: .
v_gene: TRBV30
d_gene: TRBD2
CDR3nt: TGTGCCTGGAGCCGGGGGGGCTCCTACAATGAGCAGTTCTTC
CDR3aa: CAWSRGGSYNEQFF

j_gene: TRBJ1-2
abundance: .
v_gene: TRBV24-1
d_gene: TRBD1
CDR3nt: TGTGCCACCAGTGACGGCGACAGGGTCTCTGGCTACACCTTC
CDR3aa: CATSDGDRVSGYTF

j_gene: TRBJ2-7
abundance: once
v_gene: TRBV5-1
d_gene: .
CDR3nt: TGCGCCAGCAGCTCTAGTGGGGGGGCTTTCTCCTACGAGCAGTACTTC
CDR3aa: CASSSSGGAFSYEQYF

j_gene: TRBJ2-2
abundance: .
v_gene: TRBV3-1/TRBV3-2
d_gene: .
CDR3nt: TGTGCCAGCAGCCATACAGGCCTCACCGGGGAGCTGTTTTTT
CDR3aa: CASSHTGLTGELFF

j_gene: TRBJ2-3
abundance: .
v_gene: TRBV6-5
d_gene: TRBD1
CDR3nt: TGTGCCAGCAGTTACTTAGGACAGGGCACAGATACGCAGTATTTT
CDR3aa: CASSYLGQGTDTQYF

j_gene: TRBJ2-5
abundance: .
v_gene: TRBV5-4
d_gene: .
CDR3nt: TGTGCCAGCAGAGCTGACAGAAGCCAAGAGACCCAGTACTTC
CDR3aa: CASRADRSQETQYF

j_gene: TRBJ1-5
abundance: .
v_gene: TRBV4-2
d_gene: TRBD1
CDR3nt: TGTGCCAGCAGCCCAACAGGGGGCCGAAGCAATCAGCCCCAGCATTTT
CDR3aa: CASSPTGGRSNQPQHF

j_gene: TRBJ2-5
abundance: .
v_gene: TRBV13
d_gene: TRBD2
CDR3nt: TGTGCCAGCAGTAAACTCGGGGGGAGAACCTTCCAAGAGACCCAGTACTTC
CDR3aa: CASSKLGGRTFQETQYF

j_gene: TRBJ2-3
abundance: few
v_gene: TRBV30
d_gene: .
CDR3nt: TGTGCCTGGAGTCTTACTTGGACAGTAGGAATCACAGATACGCAGTATTTT
CDR3aa: CAWSLTWTVGITDTQYF

j_gene: TRBJ1-6
abundance: .
v_gene: TRBV27
d_gene: .
CDR3nt: TGTGCCAGCAAAAGGGGACGGACAGATAATTCACCCCTCCACTTT
CDR3aa: CASKRGRTDNSPLHF

j_gene: TRBJ2-7
abundance: few
v_gene: TRBV25-1
d_gene: .
CDR3nt: TGTGCCAGCAGCCCAGTCCTCTACGAGCAGTACTTC
CDR3aa: CASSPVLYEQYF

j_gene: TRBJ1-3
abundance: .
v_gene: TRBV6-6
d_gene: TRBD1
CDR3nt: TGTGCCAGCAGCCCACAGGGGGCTGGAAACACCATATATTTT
CDR3aa: CASSPQGAGNTIYF

j_gene: TRBJ2-7
abundance: few
v_gene: TRBV5-1
d_gene: TRBD1
CDR3nt: TGCGCCAGCAGCTTCGTGGGACAGGGTGACGAGCAGTACTTC
CDR3aa: CASSFVGQGDEQYF

j_gene: TRBJ1-1
abundance: once
v_gene: TRBV6-6
d_gene: TRBD1
CDR3nt: TGTGCCACTAGGACAGGGGAAATAAGTAGAGCTTTCTTT
CDR3aa: CATRTGEISRAFF

j_gene: TRBJ2-2
abundance: once
v_gene: TRBV28
d_gene: TRBD1
CDR3nt: TGTGCCAGCAGTCTGAACGACAGGGGAGGTACCGGGGAGCTGTTTTTT
CDR3aa: CASSLNDRGGTGELFF